This T cell receptor (beta chain) was recovered during a study of spatial heterogeneity in lung cancer. Study overall: Correlation of TCR transcript counts in tumor regions with a T cell module score from matched bulk RNA-seq was strong. The study's findings and limits: Tumoral mutation counts were tracked by counts of expanded intratumoral alpha and beta TCRs.

TCRdb called the 5' RACE reads again in MiXCR, with one record for every CDR3 protein. The data contain 20,000 to 25,000 distinct CDR3 sequences, around 15% of them seen just once; the ten biggest clones take up more than 30%. The time point is: sample taken at primary tumor resection. This clonotype was seen more than once but under ten times. Its antigen is currently unknown. The sample consisted of lung tumor tissue, taken at surgery. The TCR was taken from a female donor with early-stage non-small cell lung cancer.

Here the CDR3 reads CASSHFLAGLTRRETQYF. The CDR3 DNA sequence: TGTGCCAGCAGCCATTTTCTAGCGGGCCTTACAAGGAGAGAGACCCAGTACTTC. The chain joins TRBV21-1 to TRBJ2-5; the table assigns TRBD2, which was not confirmed against the DNA. TRBV21-1 is flagged as a pseudogene. This CDR3 region has 18 residues.